This entry lists 8 T cell receptor beta chains sequenced from one sample in a study of T-cell memory formation after mild COVID-19. TCRdb used MiXCR to reprocess the 5' RACE reads, holding one entry per CDR3 protein. In the table there are approximately 98,000 distinct CDR3 sequences, 15% to 20% of which are singletons. The sample consisted of PBMCs or a T cell subset sorted from them (not recorded which). These receptors originate from a man aged 18 to 29 who had mild COVID-19 (a few samples of this study predate the infection). Cell type and time point are not known.

The table lists this clonotype with a few counts. The genes are TRBV12-3 or TRBV12-4 and TRBJ1-1; D is undetermined. Trimming removed 4 bases from V and 1 base from J, with 16 bases in between. This CDR3 comprises 16 residues. CDR3 loop: CASSSRGRGPNTEAFF. CDR3 in DNA: TGTGCCAGCAGTTCTCGAGGGCGAGGGCCGAACACTGAAGCTTTCTTT.

This rearrangement joins TRBV12-3 or TRBV12-4 to TRBJ1-1; no reliable D call. This CDR3 has 15 amino acids. The V gene lost 1 base and the J gene lost 4 bases, with 13 bases spanning the gap. The CDR3 DNA follows: TGTGCCAGCAGTTTAGTCTTGGGTTATGGCACTGAAGCTTTCTTT. Its translation is CASSLVLGYGTEAFF.

This clonotype has at least ten counts. For the CDR3, the DNA is TGTGCCAGCAGCTCCAGGGTAGAGACCCAGTACTTC. Translation: CASSSRVETQYF. This chain joins TRBV7-2 and TRBJ2-5; possibly TRBD1 for D (5 bases). Germline V gene sequence: CDR1 SGHTA, CDR2 FQGNSA. The V gene lost 4 bases and the J gene lost 4 bases, with 7 bases spanning the gap. CDR3 size: 12 residues.

This sequence joins TRBV23-1 and TRBJ2-7; possible D gene TRBD1, 5 bases. TRBV23-1 is an open reading frame, and its role is uncertain. V lost 9 bases and J lost 4, with 22 bases in between. This CDR3 region has 15 residues. The CDR3 is CASRRGRVEKYEQYV. The CDR3 DNA reads TGCGCCAGTCGAAGGGGCAGGGTAGAGAAGTACGAGCAGTACGTC.

This clonotype was counted only a few times. Given the absence of the conserved phenylalanine or tryptophan at the CDR3 end, a read error is likely. Because the CDR3's place on the DNA is in doubt, the DNA is left out and the CDR3 is given as listed by TCRdb. This rearrangement joins TRBV12-3 or TRBV12-4 to TRBJ2-3. The CDR3 numbers 11 amino acids, ends counted. The CDR3 here is CASSFSVTFCL.

This clonotype occurred a few times. The chain joins TRBV7-3 to TRBJ2-1, with D tentatively TRBD1 or TRBD2 (5 bases each). CDR3 length: 13 amino acids. V was pared by 5 bases and J by 6 bases, with 11 bases between. In germline, CDR1 is SGHTA, CDR2 FQGTGA. The CDR3 region is CASSRTRGNEQFF. The DNA for the CDR3 is TGTGCCAGCAGCCGTACTAGGGGCAATGAGCAGTTCTTC.

This clonotype was detected a few times. The chain has TRBV4-2 and TRBJ2-1, with D maybe TRBD2 (6 bases). Trimming removed 1 base from V and 3 bases from J, with 13 bases in between. CDR1 is LGHNA and CDR2 is YNFKEQ in the germline V gene. The CDR3 contains 16 residues. CDR3 region: CASSQAGRGLYNEQFF. CDR3 sequence (DNA): TGTGCCAGCAGCCAAGCTGGGCGGGGACTCTACAATGAGCAGTTCTTC.

In its sample, this clonotype was seen once. The CDR3 DNA reads TGTGCCAGCAGCATCGGGACTAATCGGCTAGAGACCCAGTACTTC. This encodes CASSIGTNRLETQYF. This rearrangement joins TRBV5-6 to TRBJ2-5; 7 bases align to TRBD2. CDR3 length equals 15 residues. The junction had 10 bases not matched to a gene; V was cut back by 4 bases and J by 4 bases. Germline CDR1 is SGHDT and CDR2 is YYEEEE.